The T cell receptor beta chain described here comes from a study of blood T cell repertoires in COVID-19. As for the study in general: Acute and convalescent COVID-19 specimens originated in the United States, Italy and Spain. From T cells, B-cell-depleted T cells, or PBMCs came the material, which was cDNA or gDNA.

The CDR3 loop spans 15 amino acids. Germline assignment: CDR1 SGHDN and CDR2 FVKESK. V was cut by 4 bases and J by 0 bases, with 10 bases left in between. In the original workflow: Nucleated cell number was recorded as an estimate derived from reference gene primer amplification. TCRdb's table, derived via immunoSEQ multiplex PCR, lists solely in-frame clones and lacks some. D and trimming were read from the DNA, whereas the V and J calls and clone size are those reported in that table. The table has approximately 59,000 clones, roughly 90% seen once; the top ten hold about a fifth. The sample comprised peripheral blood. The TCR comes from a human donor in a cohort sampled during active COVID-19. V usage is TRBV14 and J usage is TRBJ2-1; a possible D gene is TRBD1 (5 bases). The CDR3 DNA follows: TGTGCCAGCAGCCCCTTAGGGGTCTCCTACAATGAGCAGTTCTTC. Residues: CASSPLGVSYNEQFF.